Detailed here is one TCR beta chain. This clone has a count of ten or more. Its antigen is still unknown. The input lacks base qualities; no much larger clone sits a single base away. The entire amount of isolated RNA was reverse transcribed using the High Capacity cDNA Reverse Transcription Kit, so the sequenced TCRB transcripts were expressed ones. Deep immunoSEQ sequencing was performed on naive, central memory and regulatory T cell samples, with an average of roughly 4 million total reads per sample. Sorted cells were lysed in RLT buffer and RNA was extracted with DNase-treated RNeasy Micro or Mini kits, depending on cell number. To prevent cross-contamination, each cell subset was processed individually, whereas patient and healthy donor samples were processed jointly. The immunoSEQ multiplex PCR was used to amplify TCRB sequences from cDNA, yielding 87-bp fragments that span the CDR3 region. The amplicons were sequenced using the Illumina HiSeq platform. Under the source paper's analysis protocol: PCR bias was computationally corrected using synthetic template baselines, reads within Hamming distance 2 were collapsed, and singletons that could not be merged were discarded. Reads were aligned against IMGT so that V, D and J genes, CDR3 length and insertions or deletions at six rearrangement sites could be assigned. Clonotype counts were normalized to sorted cell number within each subset before computing true diversity and Gini coefficients with the tcR R package. Repertoire sharing was quantified using the overlap coefficient calculated on TCRB nucleotide sequences. This is the immuneACCESS table as TCRdb keeps it, with only in-frame sequences that have V and J called. A part of the clones is gone; compared with another copy, unresolved V genes explain less than half, and the rest is unexplained. Clone size and the V and J calls come from that table; the DNA yielded D and trimming. In all, the sample holds 130,000 to 150,000 clones, and 6% to 7.5% of those were seen once. Roughly 1.5% of the sample is held by the ten biggest clonotypes.

This entry belongs to a study of beta chain features in type 1 diabetes listed by TCRdb under 2018. A note on the overall study: Patients and healthy donors did not differ in mean age, gender distribution, total cell number or subset yield. A total of 85 million to 140 million sorted cells were examined across all samples, and the number of cells per subset was strongly correlated with RNA yield. The study compared TCRB repertoires of sorted circulating CD4+ T cell subsets between recently diagnosed type 1 diabetes patients and matched healthy donors. Whereas all 28 donors provided naive and central memory subsets, regulatory and stem cell-like memory subsets were isolated from just 8 patients and about 8 healthy donors.

From each donor, a single peripheral blood sample of 90 to 150 mL on average was drawn into heparinised tubes. Using a panel that included CD45RO, CCR7, CD25, CD127, CD95 and CD27, naive, central memory, regulatory and stem cell-like memory CD4+ T cells were sorted on a BD FACSAria II. Every sorted population had a purity above 95%. Right away, PBMCs were isolated by Lymphoprep density gradient centrifugation and were stained directly, with no culture step. To minimize batch effects, samples were stained and sorted in pairs, one healthy donor with one patient per experiment. CDR1 and CDR2 (SGHTA, FQGNSA) derive from the germline V gene. Between the V and J ends, shortened by 5 bases and 6 bases respectively, the junction contains 17 bases. From the cysteine through the phenylalanine, the CDR3 covers 15 amino acids. Solely the CDR3 DNA is kept, with 45 bases framed from the first base. What the authors observed across the whole study: A moderate but significant shortening of TCRB CDR3 length was observed in type 1 diabetes patients in all four CD4+ subsets. Naive, central memory and regulatory TCRB repertoires appeared more similar among patients than among healthy donors. Shorter templates might have been favored by PCR, but patient and control samples were amplified and corrected together, so both groups would have been affected equally by any skew. Because cDNA was sequenced instead of genomic DNA, activated cells with high expression could be over-represented, although the groups did not differ in activation or CD3 levels. Patients with type 1 diabetes made fewer insertions and deleted more nucleotides at VDJ recombination sites, implying thymic rearrangement abnormalities. Only small numbers of individuals were included in the HLA sub-analyses, which left unresolved whether HLA type had any influence on TCRB rearrangement.

This clonotype was sampled from a woman in her 30s in good health. Sequences were obtained from central memory CD4+ T cells from blood. The chain links TRBV7-2 with TRBJ2-1, with the D gene too uncertain to name. The DNA is as follows: TGTGCCAGCAGCCCCCCGAACGGGTACGGCAATGAGCAGTTCTTC. This codes for CASSPPNGYGNEQFF.